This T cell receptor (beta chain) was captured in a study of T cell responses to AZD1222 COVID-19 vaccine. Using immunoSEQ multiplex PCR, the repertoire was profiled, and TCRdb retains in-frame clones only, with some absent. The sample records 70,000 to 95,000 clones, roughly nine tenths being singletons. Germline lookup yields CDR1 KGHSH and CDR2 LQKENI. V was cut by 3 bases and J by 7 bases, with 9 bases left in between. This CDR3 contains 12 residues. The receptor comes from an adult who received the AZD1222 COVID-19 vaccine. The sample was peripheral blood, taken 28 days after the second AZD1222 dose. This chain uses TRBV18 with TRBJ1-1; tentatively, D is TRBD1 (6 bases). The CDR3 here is CASSPLQGEAFF. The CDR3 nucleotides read TGTGCCAGCTCACCGTTACAGGGTGAAGCTTTCTTT. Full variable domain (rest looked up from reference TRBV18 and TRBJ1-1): NAGVMQNPRHLVRRRGQEARLRCSPMKGHSHVYWYRQLPEEGLKFMVYLQKENIIDESGMPKERFSAEFPKEGPSILRIQQVVRGDSAAYFCASSPLQGEAFFGQGTRLTVV.